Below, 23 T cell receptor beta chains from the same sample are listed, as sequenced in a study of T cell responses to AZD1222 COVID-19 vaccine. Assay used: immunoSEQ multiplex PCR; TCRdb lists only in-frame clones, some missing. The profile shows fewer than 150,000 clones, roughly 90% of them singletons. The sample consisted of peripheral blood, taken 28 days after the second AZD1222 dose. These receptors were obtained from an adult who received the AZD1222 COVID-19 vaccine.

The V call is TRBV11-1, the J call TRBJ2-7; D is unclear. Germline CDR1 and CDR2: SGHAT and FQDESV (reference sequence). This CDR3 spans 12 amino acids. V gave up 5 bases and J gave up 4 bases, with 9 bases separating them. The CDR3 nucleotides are TGTGCCAGCAGCGCCTCAGGTTACGAGCAGTACTTC. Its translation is CASSASGYEQYF.

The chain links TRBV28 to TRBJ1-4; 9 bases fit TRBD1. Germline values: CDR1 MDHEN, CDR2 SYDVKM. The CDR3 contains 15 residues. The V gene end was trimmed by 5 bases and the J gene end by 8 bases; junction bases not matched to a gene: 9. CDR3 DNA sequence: TGTGCCAGCAGTGAGGCCGGGACAGGGAGGGAAAAACTGTTTTTT. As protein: CASSEAGTGREKLFF.

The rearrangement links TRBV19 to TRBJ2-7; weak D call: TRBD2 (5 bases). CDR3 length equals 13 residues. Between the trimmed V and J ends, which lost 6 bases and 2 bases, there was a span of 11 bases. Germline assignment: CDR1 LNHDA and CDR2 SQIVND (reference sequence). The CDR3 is CASSTDGAYEQYF. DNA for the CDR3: TGTGCCAGTAGCACCGACGGGGCCTACGAGCAGTACTTC.

CDR3 loop: CASSLLNQPQHF. Here the CDR3 DNA reads TGTGCCAGCAGCCTCCTTAATCAGCCCCAGCATTTT. This chain links TRBV12-3 or TRBV12-4 with TRBJ1-5; the D is unclear. V was trimmed by 6 bases and J by 4 bases, leaving 7 bases between them. This CDR3 comprises 12 residues.

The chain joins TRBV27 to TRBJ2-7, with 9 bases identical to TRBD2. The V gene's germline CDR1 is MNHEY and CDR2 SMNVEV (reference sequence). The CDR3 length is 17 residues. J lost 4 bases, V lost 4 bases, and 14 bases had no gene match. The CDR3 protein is CASSSLAGAGLRYEQYF. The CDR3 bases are TGTGCCAGCAGTTCCTTAGCGGGAGCGGGATTAAGATACGAGCAGTACTTC.

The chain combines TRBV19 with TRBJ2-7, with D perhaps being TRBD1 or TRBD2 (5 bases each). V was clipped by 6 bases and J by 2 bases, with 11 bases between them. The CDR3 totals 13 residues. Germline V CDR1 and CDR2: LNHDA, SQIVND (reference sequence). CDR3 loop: CASRSLGAYEQYF. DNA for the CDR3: TGTGCCAGTAGATCACTGGGGGCCTACGAGCAGTACTTC.

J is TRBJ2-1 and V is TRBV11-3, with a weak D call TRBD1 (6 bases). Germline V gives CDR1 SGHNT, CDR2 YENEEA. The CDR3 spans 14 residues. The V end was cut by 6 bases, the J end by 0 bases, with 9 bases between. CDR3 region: CASRGQFSYNEQFF. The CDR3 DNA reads TGTGCCAGCAGGGGACAATTCTCCTACAATGAGCAGTTCTTC. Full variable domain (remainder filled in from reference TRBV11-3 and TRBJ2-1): EAGVVQSPRYKIIEKKQPVAFWCNPISGHNTLYWYLQNLGQGPELLIRYENEEAVDDSQLPKDRFSAERLKGVDSTLKIQPAELGDSAVYLCASRGQFSYNEQFFGPGTRLTVL.

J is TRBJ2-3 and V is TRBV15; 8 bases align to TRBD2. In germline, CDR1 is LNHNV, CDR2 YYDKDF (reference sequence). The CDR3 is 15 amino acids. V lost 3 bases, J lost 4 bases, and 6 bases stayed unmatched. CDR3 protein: CATSRGAGVADTQYF. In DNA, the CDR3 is TGTGCCACCAGCAGGGGAGCGGGAGTTGCAGATACGCAGTATTTT.

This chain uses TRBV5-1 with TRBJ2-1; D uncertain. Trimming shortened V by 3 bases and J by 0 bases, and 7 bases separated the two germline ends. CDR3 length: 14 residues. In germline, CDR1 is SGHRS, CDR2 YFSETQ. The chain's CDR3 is CASSSADSYNEQFF. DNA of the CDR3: TGCGCCAGCAGCTCGGCTGACTCCTACAATGAGCAGTTCTTC.

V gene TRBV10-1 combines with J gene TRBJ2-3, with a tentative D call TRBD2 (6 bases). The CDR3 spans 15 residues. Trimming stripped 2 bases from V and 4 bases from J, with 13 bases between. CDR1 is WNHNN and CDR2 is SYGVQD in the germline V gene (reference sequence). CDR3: CASSENWRGADTQYF. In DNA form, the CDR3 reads TGCGCCAGCAGTGAGAATTGGCGGGGTGCAGATACGCAGTATTTT.

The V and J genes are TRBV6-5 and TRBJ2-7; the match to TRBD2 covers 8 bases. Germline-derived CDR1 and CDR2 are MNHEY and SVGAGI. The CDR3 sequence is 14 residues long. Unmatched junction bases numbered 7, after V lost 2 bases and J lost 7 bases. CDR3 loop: CASSYDSGVGEQYF. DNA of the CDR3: TGTGCCAGCAGTTACGATAGCGGGGTGGGGGAGCAGTACTTC.

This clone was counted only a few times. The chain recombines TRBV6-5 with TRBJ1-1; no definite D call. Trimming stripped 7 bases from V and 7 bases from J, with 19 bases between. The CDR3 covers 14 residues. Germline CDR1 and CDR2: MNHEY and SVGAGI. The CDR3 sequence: CASTKNEVPHEAFF. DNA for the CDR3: TGTGCCAGCACCAAGAATGAGGTTCCACATGAAGCTTTCTTT.

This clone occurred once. The CDR3 DNA sequence: TGTGCCAGCAGTTACGGTCACCATCGTACGCCTGGGGAGCTGTTTTTT. This codes for CASSYGHHRTPGELFF. This chain uses TRBV6-5 with TRBJ2-2; no clear D. Germline-derived CDR1 and CDR2 are MNHEY and SVGAGI. The length of the CDR3 is 16 residues. The V end was cut by 2 bases, the J end by 8 bases, with 18 bases between.

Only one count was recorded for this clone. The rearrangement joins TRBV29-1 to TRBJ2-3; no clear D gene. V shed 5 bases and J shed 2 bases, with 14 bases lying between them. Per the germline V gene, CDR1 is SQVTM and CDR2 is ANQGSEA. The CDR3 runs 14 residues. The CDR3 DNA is TGCAGCGTTTCTTACCCAGCCTCCACAGATACGCAGTATTTT. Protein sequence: CSVSYPASTDTQYF.

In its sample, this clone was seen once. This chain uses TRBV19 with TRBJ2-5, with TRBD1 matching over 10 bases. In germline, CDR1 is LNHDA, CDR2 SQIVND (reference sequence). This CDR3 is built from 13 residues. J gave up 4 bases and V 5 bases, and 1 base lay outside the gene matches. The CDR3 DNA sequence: TGTGCCAGTAGTCGGGACAGGGGAGAGACCCAGTACTTC. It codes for CASSRDRGETQYF.

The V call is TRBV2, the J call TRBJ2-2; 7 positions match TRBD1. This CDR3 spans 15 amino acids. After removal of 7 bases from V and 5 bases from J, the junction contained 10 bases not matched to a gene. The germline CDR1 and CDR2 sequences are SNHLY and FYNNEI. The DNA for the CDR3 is TGTGCCAGCAATGGACAGGCGGTCGGTACCGGGGAGCTGTTTTTT. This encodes CASNGQAVGTGELFF.

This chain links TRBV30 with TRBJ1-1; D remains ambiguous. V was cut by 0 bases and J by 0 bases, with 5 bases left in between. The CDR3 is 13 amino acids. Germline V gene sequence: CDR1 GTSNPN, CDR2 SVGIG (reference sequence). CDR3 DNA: TGTGCCTGGAGTGTAGGAGTGAACACTGAAGCTTTCTTT. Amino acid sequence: CAWSVGVNTEAFF.

The CDR3 loop is CAWGPGTETYEQYF. The CDR3 region has the DNA TGTGCCTGGGGACCCGGGACAGAAACCTACGAGCAGTACTTC. J is TRBJ2-7 and V is TRBV30; TRBD1 agrees at 7 bases. The CDR3 is 14 residues long. Germline loops: CDR1 GTSNPN, CDR2 SVGIG (reference sequence). With 5 bases clipped from V and 2 bases from J, the junction kept 9 bases outside the gene matches.

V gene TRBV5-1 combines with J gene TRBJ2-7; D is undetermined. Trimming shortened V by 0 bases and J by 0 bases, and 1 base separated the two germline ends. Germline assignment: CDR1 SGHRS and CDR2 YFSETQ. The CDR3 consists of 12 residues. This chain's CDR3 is CASSLASYEQYF. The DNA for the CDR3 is TGCGCCAGCAGCTTGGCCTCCTACGAGCAGTACTTC.

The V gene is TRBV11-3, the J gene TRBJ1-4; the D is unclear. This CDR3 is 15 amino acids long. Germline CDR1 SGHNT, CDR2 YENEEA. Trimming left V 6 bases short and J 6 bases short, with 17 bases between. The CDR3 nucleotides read TGTGCCAGCAGTCAAAACCGGGGTGTTGATGAAAAACTGTTTTTT. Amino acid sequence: CASSQNRGVDEKLFF.

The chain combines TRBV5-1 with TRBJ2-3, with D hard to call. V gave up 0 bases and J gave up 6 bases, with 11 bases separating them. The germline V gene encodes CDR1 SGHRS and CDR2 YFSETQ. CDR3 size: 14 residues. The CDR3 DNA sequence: TGCGCCAGCAGCTTGGACCCGTCAGGTGATACGCAGTATTTT. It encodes CASSLDPSGDTQYF.

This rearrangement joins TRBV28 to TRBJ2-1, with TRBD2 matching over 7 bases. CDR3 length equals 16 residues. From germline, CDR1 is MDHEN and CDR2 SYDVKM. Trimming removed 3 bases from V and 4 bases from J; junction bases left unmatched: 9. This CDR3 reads CASSFLPAGIYNEQFF. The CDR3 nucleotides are TGTGCCAGCAGTTTTCTTCCAGCGGGGATATACAATGAGCAGTTCTTC.

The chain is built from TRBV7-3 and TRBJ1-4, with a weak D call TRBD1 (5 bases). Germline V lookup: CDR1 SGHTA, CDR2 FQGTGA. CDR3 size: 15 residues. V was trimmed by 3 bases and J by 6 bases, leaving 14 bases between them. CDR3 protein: CASSFNRLFDEKLFF. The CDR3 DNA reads TGTGCCAGCAGCTTCAACAGGCTCTTTGATGAAAAACTGTTTTTT.